These T cell receptor beta chains were read from a single sample in a study of CD8 T cells in Susac syndrome. A single record per CDR3 protein comes from TCRdb applying MiXCR to the immunoSEQ multiplex PCR reads. The sample yields approximately 110,000 distinct CDR3 sequences, just over 90% seen once. The sample consisted of CD8+ T cells from PBMCs. The receptor set was obtained from a human donor with multiple sclerosis. The CDR3 runs from the conserved cysteine through the conserved F or W.

CDR3 protein,V gene
CAWNYVGSGANVLTF,TRBV30
CASSPLAGETYNEQFF,TRBV11-3
CASSPKNKPSYEQYF,TRBV14
CASFRGRGLNTEAFF,TRBV19
CASSFGLAGTFEQYF,TRBV12-3/TRBV12-4
CATSARDRDSPLHF,TRBV24-1
CASSKYRRGYTF,TRBV7-9
CASSPRTATYNEQFF,TRBV4-1
CASSPNPTGGDEQFF,TRBV7-3
CASRGTGTGNSYEQYF,TRBV11-2
CASSLDRWDRYTSSSYNEQFF,TRBV11-2
CASSQELAYNEQFF,TRBV4-1
CASTPPGKRWNEQFF,TRBV12-3/TRBV12-4
CASSSPTEAFF,TRBV6-5
CASSQGRPRAKNIQYF,TRBV14
CATPRLDSKSYEQYF,TRBV15
CASSPGELGYGYTF,TRBV7-9
CASRQARWGTGELFF,TRBV28
CAISESMGPRNQPQHF,TRBV10-3
CASTENTDTQYF,TRBV5-6
CASSVGASSGNTIYF,TRBV9
CASSRSTKNIQYF,TRBV5-1
CASSQGADSTDTQYF,TRBV28
CASSISAVAEAFF,TRBV19
CSGGTESSYNEQFF,TRBV20-1
CASSVYRRDSGNTIYF,TRBV11-2
CSAQKVPGGGTEAFF,TRBV20-1
CSVVGGNHNEQFF,TRBV29-1
CASSPQRGRRETQYF,TRBV27
CASSLSEGSSYNEQFF,TRBV2
CASSPGTGIGELFF,TRBV5-1
CSATGPVSSEANEKLFF,TRBV20-1
CASSKQGAEGYTF,TRBV4-1
CASRGQGAMDTQYF,TRBV14
CSVVVAHWISGNTIYF,TRBV29-1
CASRSRGLDEKLFF,TRBV2
CASSGGRGYNEQFF,TRBV7-9
CASSIWSGNTEAFF,TRBV19
CSVQGGAFF,TRBV29-1
CAWSVPDWSGINTGELFF,TRBV30
CATSRGQGAAYEQYF,TRBV15
CATSVLQAGELFF,TRBV15
CASSPYDRGHGYTF,TRBV6-5
CASSLRSSASAYNEQFF,TRBV5-1
CASSPPSSLITRDTSSYNEQFF,TRBV28
CASSFYRQGGGTEAFF,TRBV19
CASSQGPRQGPYEQYF,TRBV4-1
CASSTRQGGSTDTQYF,TRBV7-2
CATSITGTEKLFF,TRBV15
CASSVGTGGHNEQFF,TRBV9
CASSLRASGKETQYF,TRBV5-4
CASSLFGGVEETQYF,TRBV7-9
CAWSGTGLSETQYF,TRBV30
CASSYSSNEKLFF,TRBV12-3/TRBV12-4
CASSKGKQETQYF,TRBV12-3/TRBV12-4
CASLITPQQRKTGVARLTGELFF,TRBV7-1
CASSWTPSDWTRDEQYF,TRBV28
CASSAGTSGSGNTIYF,TRBV2
CASSQETSGGYTF,TRBV4-1
CASSHRGGGEQFF,TRBV11-1